This TCR beta chain stems from a study of blood T cell repertoires in COVID-19. Study in general: The samples span acute and convalescent COVID-19 from the United States, Italy and Spain. Nucleic acid was either cDNA or gDNA, and it came from T cells, B-cell-depleted T cells, or PBMCs.

This clone was seen a handful of times. Per the original data handling: Reference gene primer amplification gave nucleated cell count estimates. The data were produced by immunoSEQ multiplex PCR, yet TCRdb's version contains in-frame clones alone and is incomplete. V and J calls and clone size are those listed in that table; D and trimming were worked out from the DNA. This sample has about 140,000 clones, with almost 85% found just once. The specimen was peripheral blood. The sequence was obtained from a man aged 45-65 years with acute or convalescent COVID-19.

CDR3 coding DNA: TGTGCCAGCAGTTTGGCGGGAAGCTATGGCTACACCTTC. Amino acids: CASSLAGSYGYTF. The V and J genes are TRBV27 and TRBJ1-2; D is unresolved. CDR1 is MNHEY, CDR2 SMNVEV, per germline (reference sequence). This CDR3 is 13 amino acids long. V was clipped by 3 bases and J by 4 bases, with 9 bases between them.